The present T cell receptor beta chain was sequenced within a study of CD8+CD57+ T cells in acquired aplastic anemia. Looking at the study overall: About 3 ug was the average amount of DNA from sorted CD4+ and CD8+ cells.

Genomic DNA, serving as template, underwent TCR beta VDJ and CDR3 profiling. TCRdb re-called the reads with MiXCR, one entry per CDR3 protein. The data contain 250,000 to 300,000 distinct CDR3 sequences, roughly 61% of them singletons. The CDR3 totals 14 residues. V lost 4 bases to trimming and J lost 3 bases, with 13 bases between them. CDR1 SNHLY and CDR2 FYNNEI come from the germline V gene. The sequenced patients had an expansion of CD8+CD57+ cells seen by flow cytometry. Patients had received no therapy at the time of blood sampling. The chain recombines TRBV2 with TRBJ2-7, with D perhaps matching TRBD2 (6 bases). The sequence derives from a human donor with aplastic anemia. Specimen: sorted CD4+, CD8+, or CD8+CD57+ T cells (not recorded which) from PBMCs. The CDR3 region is CASSVSGRRYEQYF. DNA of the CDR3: TGTGCCAGCAGTGTTTCTGGGAGGCGCTACGAGCAGTACTTC.